This TCR beta chain was obtained from a study of identical twins (dated by TCRdb to about 2016). About the investigation overall: TCR alpha and beta repertoires from monozygotic twins, unrelated adults of various ages and cord blood were deep-sequenced to test whether fetal clonotypes persist. To rule out contamination, replicate twin experiments were performed at different times with different library preparation protocols. Points the paper makes about the study in general: Because the same donors could not be followed over many years, the conclusions depended on cross-sectional statistical analysis. Out-of-frame TCR alpha sharing in monozygotic twins was systematically underestimated by recombination models, whereas sharing between unrelated individuals was in agreement with the recombination models. Compared with coincidental sharing between unrelated individuals, an excess of low generation-probability sequences was observed among out-of-frame TCR alpha sequences shared between twins. Zero-insertion analyses could be partly confounded by invariant T cells such as MAIT and iNKT, though diverse VJ usage argued against such confounding for most clonotypes. A weaker excess of twin sharing was found in beta out-of-frame sequences because the signal-to-noise ratio was lowered by fewer shared sequences. Fewer insertions were carried by abundant cord blood beta clonotypes, a similar but weaker trend appeared in young adult naive repertoires, and no such trend appeared in memory repertoires.

From V the trimming removes 5 bases and from J it removes 7 bases, while the gene matches leave 5 bases of the junction unaccounted for. CDR1 SEHNR and CDR2 FQNEAQ were looked up in the germline V gene (reference sequence). The CDR3 covers 12 residues, taking in both the cysteine and the phenylalanine. The DNA shown is the 36-base CDR3, in frame from base 1. Libraries were made using 5' RACE. Data came from an Illumina HiSeq 2000. A universal primer binding site was added through template switching, and the final cDNA carried a unique molecular identifier so that TCR cDNA molecules could be counted accurately. First-strand cDNA for TCR alpha and beta chains was synthesized from specific primers in the conserved constant-segment region. To control for contamination, every cDNA library carried two barcodes: a SMART-Mk sample barcode plus Illumina barcodes. TruSeq adapter sequences, together with Illumina sample barcodes, were added in two successive PCR steps. The Illumina HiSeq platform was used with custom primers to sequence TCR alpha and beta cDNA libraries. Concerning the study's data processing: MiGEC was used to process raw reads and extract unique molecular identifiers, and MiXCR was used to find CDR3 positions. Recombination models were inferred per individual with the repgenHMM and IGoR tools using an EM algorithm. Shared clonotype analysis was performed with the tcR package in R, normalizing sharing by the product of cloneset sizes. Out-of-frame nonproductive sequences were analyzed to study raw recombination free of thymic and clonal selection effects. TCRdb reprocessed the public reads (quality trimming at Q25 with fastp, clone calling with MiXCR) and kept in-frame beta chains. Here each entry gathers all rows of one CDR3 protein and keeps the most common genes and DNA. The V and J calls here are based on TCRdb, not the publication. The sample table records over 550,000 distinct CDR3 sequences; under 8.5% of these occur just once. The ten most abundant clones make up 1.6% of the sample.

As regards this clonotype: Its antigen specificity is not known. It has no much larger one-base neighbor in the sample; base qualities were not kept.

Every donor was a healthy Caucasian. The twin cohort consisted of three pairs of female monozygotic twins, all aged about 18 to 29 years. Peripheral blood mononuclear cells were used as the source from which RNA for TCR libraries was isolated. This sample also appeared in a second study, on yellow fever vaccine responses in identical twins. Drawing on the second study: According to the authors, in identical twins the way T cells responded to vaccination appeared partly convergent and partly personalized. The study precisely tracked vaccine-responding T cell clones in identical twins.

This receptor was taken from a woman aged 18 to 35 in good health. The chain uses TRBV7-9 and TRBJ2-7; 7 junctional bases match TRBD1. The sequencing sample was made of PBMCs. CDR3 region: CASSLTGLEQYF. The bases read TGTGCCAGCAGCCTGACAGGGTTAGAGCAGTACTTC.